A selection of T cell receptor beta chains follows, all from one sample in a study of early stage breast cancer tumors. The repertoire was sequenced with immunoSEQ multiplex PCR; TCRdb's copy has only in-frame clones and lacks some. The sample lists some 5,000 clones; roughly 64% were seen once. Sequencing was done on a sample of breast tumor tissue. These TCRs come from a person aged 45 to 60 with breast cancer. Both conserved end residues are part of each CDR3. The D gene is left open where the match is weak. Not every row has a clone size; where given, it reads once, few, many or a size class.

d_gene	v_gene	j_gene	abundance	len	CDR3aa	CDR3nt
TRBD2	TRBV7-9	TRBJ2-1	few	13	CASSSSGNNEQFF	TGTGCCAGCAGCTCCAGCGGGAACAATGAGCAGTTCTTC
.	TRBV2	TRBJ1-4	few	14	CASARGSPNEKLFF	TGTGCCAGCGCCCGCGGGAGTCCTAATGAAAAACTGTTTTTT
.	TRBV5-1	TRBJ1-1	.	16	CASSPRPDGGSTEAFF	TGCGCCAGCAGCCCACGACCGGACGGAGGGAGCACTGAAGCTTTCTTT
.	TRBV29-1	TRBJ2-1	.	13	CSVETGSYNEQFF	TGCAGCGTTGAAACAGGCTCCTACAATGAGCAGTTCTTC
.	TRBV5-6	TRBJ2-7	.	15	CASSRDSRPRHEQYF	TGTGCCAGCAGCCGGGACTCCCGACCTCGACACGAGCAGTACTTC
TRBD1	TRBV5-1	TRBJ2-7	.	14	CASSLTGASYEQYF	TGCGCCAGCAGCTTGACAGGGGCTTCCTACGAGCAGTACTTC
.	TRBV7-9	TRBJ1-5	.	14	CASSFEGNNQPQHF	TGTGCCAGCAGCTTCGAGGGAAACAATCAGCCCCAGCATTTT
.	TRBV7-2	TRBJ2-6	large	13	CASTPPGANVLTF	TGTGCCAGCACCCCACCTGGGGCCAACGTCCTGACTTTC
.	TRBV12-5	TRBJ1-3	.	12	CASAPPGNTIYF	TGTGCTAGTGCCCCGCCTGGAAACACCATATATTTT
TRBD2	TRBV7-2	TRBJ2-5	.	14	CASSLVREGETQYF	TGTGCCAGCAGCTTAGTACGGGAGGGAGAGACCCAGTACTTC
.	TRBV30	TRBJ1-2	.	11	CAWSGGTYYTF	TGTGCCTGGAGTGGGGGGACCTACTACACCTTC
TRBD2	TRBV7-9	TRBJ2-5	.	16	CASSAPGTSGEETQYF	TGTGCCAGCAGCGCCCCCGGGACTAGCGGGGAAGAGACCCAGTACTTC
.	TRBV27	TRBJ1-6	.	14	CASSLIGANSPLHF	TGTGCCAGCAGTTTGATAGGGGCTAATTCACCCCTCCACTTT
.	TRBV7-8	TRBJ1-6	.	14	CASSLGPRNSPLHF	TGTGCCAGCAGCTTAGGACCCCGCAATTCACCCCTCCACTTT
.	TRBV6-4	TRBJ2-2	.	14	CASSDSWNTGELFF	TGTGCCAGCAGTGACAGCTGGAACACCGGGGAGCTGTTTTTT
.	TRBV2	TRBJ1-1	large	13	CANTTGLNTEAFF	TGTGCCAACACGACAGGCCTGAACACTGAAGCTTTCTTT
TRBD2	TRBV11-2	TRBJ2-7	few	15	CASSLAGTRSYEQYF	TGTGCCAGCAGCTTAGCGGGGACTAGATCCTACGAGCAGTACTTC
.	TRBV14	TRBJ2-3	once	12	CASSQDAVTQYF	TGTGCCAGCAGCCAAGATGCGGTTACGCAGTATTTT
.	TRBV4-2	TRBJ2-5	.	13	CASSQDGGETQYF	TGTGCCAGCAGCCAAGACGGAGGGGAGACCCAGTACTTC
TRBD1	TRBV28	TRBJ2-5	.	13	CASSSRGRETQYF	TGTGCCAGCAGTTCCAGGGGGCGAGAGACCCAGTACTTC
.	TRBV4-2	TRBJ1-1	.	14	CASSQEYRADEAFF	TGTGCCAGCAGCCAAGAATACAGGGCGGATGAAGCTTTCTTT
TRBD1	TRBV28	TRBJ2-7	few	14	CASSFAGQGYEQYF	TGTGCCAGCAGTTTCGCGGGACAGGGCTACGAGCAGTACTTC
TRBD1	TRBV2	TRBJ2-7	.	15	CASSSPGQGVYEQYF	TGTGCCAGCAGCTCACCGGGACAGGGGGTCTACGAGCAGTACTTC
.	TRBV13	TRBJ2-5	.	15	CASSLGTGHQETQYF	TGTGCCAGCAGCTTAGGGACAGGACATCAAGAGACCCAGTACTTC
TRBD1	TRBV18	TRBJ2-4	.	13	CASRIGQGDIQYF	TGTGCCAGCCGCATTGGACAGGGGGACATTCAGTACTTC
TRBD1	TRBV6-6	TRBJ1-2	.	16	CASSYGRAGGNYGYTF	TGTGCCAGCAGTTACGGTCGGGCAGGGGGTAACTATGGCTACACCTTC
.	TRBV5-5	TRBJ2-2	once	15	CASSKGRINTGELFF	TGTGCCAGCAGCAAGGGACGGATTAACACCGGGGAGCTGTTTTTT
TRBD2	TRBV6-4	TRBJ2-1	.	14	CASSILAGVNEQFF	TGTGCCAGCAGTATACTAGCGGGGGTTAACGAGCAGTTCTTC
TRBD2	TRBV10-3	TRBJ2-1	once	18	CAISELMTSGGPEDEQFF	TGTGCCATCAGTGAGTTAATGACTAGCGGGGGGCCAGAGGATGAGCAGTTCTTC
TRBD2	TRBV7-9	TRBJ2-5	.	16	CASSLAVLAGQETQYF	TGTGCCAGCAGCTTAGCGGTTCTAGCGGGGCAAGAGACCCAGTACTTC